This entry lists 20 T cell receptor beta chains sequenced from one sample in a study of cytomegalovirus exposure and HLA in healthy donors. PCR amplification relied on 60 Vbeta primers (plus 13 Jbeta primers). This table comes from immunoSEQ multiplex PCR, and its TCRdb copy is limited to in-frame clones, with some not included. The sample consists of 80,000 to 95,000 clones, approximately 86% of them appearing once. Sequenced: PBMCs. Receptor source: a man aged 30-40 years in good health and CMV-seropositive.

The chain employs TRBV5-1 and TRBJ2-5; D is unresolved. Germline V gene data show CDR1 as SGHRS and CDR2 as YFSETQ. This CDR3 region has 14 residues. Trimming shortened V by 0 bases and J by 0 bases, and 6 bases separated the two germline ends. The CDR3 loop is CASSLGSYQETQYF. The CDR3 DNA reads TGCGCCAGCAGCTTGGGTTCCTACCAAGAGACCCAGTACTTC.

The V and J genes are TRBV6-5 and TRBJ2-5, with no clear D. Germline V lookup: CDR1 MNHEY, CDR2 SVGAGI. CDR3 size: 11 residues. Between the trimmed V and J ends, which lost 4 bases and 5 bases, there was a span of 5 bases. The CDR3 DNA is TGTGCCAGCAGTTCTGTGGAGACCCAGTACTTC. It is translated as CASSSVETQYF.

This chain joins TRBV5-1 and TRBJ2-5; 12 bases align to TRBD2. There are 15 residues in the CDR3. Germline V lookup: CDR1 SGHRS, CDR2 YFSETQ. V dropped 2 bases and J dropped 4; count of bases not matched to a gene: 3. CDR3 in amino acids: CASSFSLAGGETQYF. CDR3 nucleotide sequence: TGCGCCAGCAGCTTCTCACTAGCGGGAGGAGAGACCCAGTACTTC.

This clone was seen a few times. The chain couples TRBV5-6 to TRBJ2-1, with 7 bases that match TRBD2. After removal of 3 bases from V and 6 bases from J, the junction contained 6 bases not matched to a gene. This CDR3 comprises 14 residues. CDR1 SGHDT and CDR2 YYEEEE come from the germline V gene. CDR3: CASSWDYLRNEQFF. For the CDR3, the DNA is TGTGCCAGCAGCTGGGACTATCTGCGCAATGAGCAGTTCTTC.

As for this clone: At one end, the junction sequence differs from germline, possibly due to a read error. The gene calls are TRBV7-9 and TRBJ2-7; 9 nucleotides align to TRBD1. CDR1 is SEHNR, CDR2 FQNEAQ, per germline (reference sequence). This CDR3 contains 19 residues. The CDR3 DNA is TGCGCCAGCAGCCATACTGGGACAGGGATTTTTAGTGTCTCCTACGAGCAGTACTTC. It codes for CASSHTGTGIFSVSYEQYF.

The chain employs TRBV27 and TRBJ2-1; 10 positions match TRBD2. Unmatched junction bases numbered 6, after V lost 2 bases and J lost 5 bases. Looked up from germline, CDR1 is MNHEY and CDR2 is SMNVEV (reference sequence). CDR3 length: 16 residues. CDR3 amino acids: CASSLGTSGTHNEQFF. CDR3 DNA: TGTGCCAGCAGTTTAGGTACTAGCGGGACCCACAATGAGCAGTTCTTC.

The chain couples TRBV5-1 to TRBJ2-7; tentative D call: TRBD2 (5 bases). CDR1 and CDR2 from the germline V gene are SGHRS and YFSETQ. This CDR3 comprises 16 residues. With 0 bases removed from V and 7 bases from J, the gap between germline ends came to 20 bases. DNA for the CDR3: TGCGCCAGCAGCTTGGGTAATACAGCCCGGAGGAGGGAGCAGTACTTC. Its translation is CASSLGNTARRREQYF.

The chain's CDR3 is CAISGQGAESGELFF. CDR3 in DNA: TGTGCCATCAGTGGACAGGGGGCAGAGTCCGGGGAGCTGTTTTTT. V and J are TRBV10-3 and TRBJ2-2; TRBD1 matches 10 bases. This CDR3 contains 15 residues. The junction had 5 bases not matched to a gene; V was cut back by 4 bases and J by 6 bases. CDR1 ENHRY and CDR2 SYGVKD come from the germline V gene.

The V call is TRBV28, the J call TRBJ2-5; a weak D match, TRBD2 (7 bases). V was shortened by 5 bases and J by 5 bases, with 27 bases between the two germline ends. The CDR3 spans 18 residues. Germline V CDR1 and CDR2: MDHEN, SYDVKM. The CDR3 sequence is CASSPDKRGGLAWETQYF. CDR3 DNA: TGTGCCAGCAGTCCCGACAAAAGGGGGGGGTTGGCATGGGAGACCCAGTACTTC.

This clone was seen just once. The V gene is TRBV28, the J gene TRBJ2-5; 7 bases line up with TRBD1. V lost 4 bases to trimming and J lost 2 bases; unmatched junction nucleotides: 4. CDR1 MDHEN and CDR2 SYDVKM come from the germline V gene. The CDR3 is made up of 14 amino acids. The DNA for the CDR3 is TGTGCCAGCAGTTCTCCGGGACAGCAAGAGACCCAGTACTTC. Its protein product is CASSSPGQQETQYF.

J is TRBJ1-4 and V is TRBV28; D is unresolved. The germline V and J ends were trimmed by 5 bases and 0 bases, with 13 bases remaining between them. CDR1 and CDR2 from the germline V gene are MDHEN and SYDVKM. The CDR3 sequence is 16 residues long. The CDR3 sequence is CASSPGRTATNEKLFF. As DNA, the CDR3 is TGTGCCAGCAGTCCTGGTAGAACAGCAACTAATGAAAAACTGTTTTTT.

The J gene is TRBJ1-1, the V gene TRBV30; D not certain. Per the germline V gene, CDR1 is GTSNPN and CDR2 is SVGIG (reference sequence). The CDR3 covers 13 residues. The V and J ends lost 0 bases and 1 base respectively, with 6 bases between them. CDR3 amino acids: CAWSVQANTEAFF. Here the CDR3 DNA reads TGTGCCTGGAGTGTTCAGGCGAACACTGAAGCTTTCTTT.

The rearrangement links TRBV5-1 to TRBJ2-2; D is possibly TRBD2 (5 bases). V was clipped by 2 bases and J by 8 bases, with 7 bases between them. The CDR3 is 12 amino acids. CDR1 SGHRS and CDR2 YFSETQ come from the germline V gene. The chain's CDR3 is CASSLIAGELFF. The CDR3 region has the DNA TGCGCCAGCAGCTTAATAGCGGGGGAGCTGTTTTTT.

This chain uses TRBV10-3 with TRBJ2-7, with 7 bases fitting TRBD2. CDR1 and CDR2 (germline): ENHRY, SYGVKD. CDR3 length: 13 amino acids. J was trimmed by 3 bases and V by 4 bases; bases with no gene match: 3. The CDR3 protein is CAISGTSDYEQYF. In DNA form, the CDR3 reads TGTGCCATCAGTGGGACTAGTGACTACGAGCAGTACTTC.

The chain combines TRBV29-1 with TRBJ2-3; 7 positions match TRBD2. CDR3 length: 13 residues. CDR1 is SQVTM, CDR2 ANQGSEA, per germline. After removal of 4 bases from V and 4 bases from J, the junction contained 5 bases not matched to a gene. The CDR3 DNA sequence: TGCAGCGTTGTCCGGGGGGTAGCAGATACGCAGTATTTT. It yields the protein CSVVRGVADTQYF.

This chain uses TRBV28 with TRBJ1-1; D remains ambiguous. The V end lost 3 bases, the J end lost 4 bases, and 15 bases lay between the germline ends. The V gene's germline CDR1 is MDHEN and CDR2 SYDVKM. The CDR3 has 15 residues. CDR3 nucleotides: TGTGCCAGCAGTTTTAGGTTTGGGCTGGGCACTGAAGCTTTCTTT. This gives the protein CASSFRFGLGTEAFF. The whole variable domain, filled in from reference TRBV28 and TRBJ1-1, reads DVKVTQSSRYLVKRTGEKVFLECVQDMDHENMFWYRQDPGLGLRLIYFSYDVKMKEKGDIPEGYSVSREKKERFSLILESASTNQTSMYLCASSFRFGLGTEAFFGQGTRLTVV.

The sample holds a few counts of this clone. The genes are TRBV28 and TRBJ2-7; no reliable D call. The V gene lost 5 bases and the J gene lost 0 bases, with 17 bases spanning the gap. The CDR3 contains 16 residues. CDR1 and CDR2 (germline): MDHEN, SYDVKM. The CDR3: CASSTQKSASSYEQYF. DNA of the CDR3: TGTGCCAGCAGTACGCAAAAGTCTGCGTCCTCCTACGAGCAGTACTTC.

This rearrangement joins TRBV7-6 to TRBJ2-5; 10 bases fit TRBD2. Trimming at V came to 5 bases and at J to 2 bases, leaving 8 bases not matched to a gene. The CDR3 spans 16 residues. CDR1 and CDR2 from the germline V gene are SGHVS and FNYEAQ. The CDR3 region is CASSPRLAGYQETQYF. CDR3 DNA: TGTGCCAGCAGCCCGCGACTAGCGGGCTATCAAGAGACCCAGTACTTC.

The chain is built from TRBV28 and TRBJ2-5, with D possibly matching TRBD1 (10 bases). In germline, CDR1 is MDHEN, CDR2 SYDVKM. The CDR3 runs to 16 residues. V lost 8 bases and J lost 4, with 23 bases in between. For the CDR3, the DNA is TGTGCCAGCGCGGGGGGGACAGGGGATTTTTTAGAGACCCAGTACTTC. It encodes CASAGGTGDFLETQYF. Full variable domain (rest looked up from reference TRBV28 and TRBJ2-5): DVKVTQSSRYLVKRTGEKVFLECVQDMDHENMFWYRQDPGLGLRLIYFSYDVKMKEKGDIPEGYSVSREKKERFSLILESASTNQTSMYLCASAGGTGDFLETQYFGPGTRLLVL.

The chain uses TRBV6-5 and TRBJ2-5; possible D gene TRBD1, 5 bases. Trimming shortened V by 2 bases and J by 3 bases, and 13 bases separated the two germline ends. Germline V gene sequence: CDR1 MNHEY, CDR2 SVGAGI. This CDR3 spans 15 amino acids. In DNA, the CDR3 is TGTGCCAGCAGTTACGGTTACGGACAAGAAGAGACCCAGTACTTC. This sequence encodes CASSYGYGQEETQYF.